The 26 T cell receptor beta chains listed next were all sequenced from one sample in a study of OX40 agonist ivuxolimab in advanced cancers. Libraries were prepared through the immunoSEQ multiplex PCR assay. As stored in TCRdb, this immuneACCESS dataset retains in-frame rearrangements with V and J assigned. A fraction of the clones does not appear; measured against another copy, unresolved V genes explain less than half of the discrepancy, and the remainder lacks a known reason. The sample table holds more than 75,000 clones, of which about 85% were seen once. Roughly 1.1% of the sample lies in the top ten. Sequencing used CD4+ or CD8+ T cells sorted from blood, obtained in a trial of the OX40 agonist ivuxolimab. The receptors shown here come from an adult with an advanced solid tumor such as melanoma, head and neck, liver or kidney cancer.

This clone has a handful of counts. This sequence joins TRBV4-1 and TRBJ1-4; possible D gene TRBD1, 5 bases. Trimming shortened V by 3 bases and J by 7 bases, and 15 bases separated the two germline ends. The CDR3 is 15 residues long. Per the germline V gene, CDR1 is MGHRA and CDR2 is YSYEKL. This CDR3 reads CASSQGDGIVEKLFF. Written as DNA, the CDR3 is TGCGCCAGCAGCCAGGGGGACGGCATCGTTGAAAAACTGTTTTTT.

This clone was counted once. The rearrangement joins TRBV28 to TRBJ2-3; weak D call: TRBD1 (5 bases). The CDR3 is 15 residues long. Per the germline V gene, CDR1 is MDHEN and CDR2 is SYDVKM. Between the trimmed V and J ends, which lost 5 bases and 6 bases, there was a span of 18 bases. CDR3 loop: CASSNHGALGDTQYF. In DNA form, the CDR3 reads TGTGCCAGCAGTAATCATGGGGCTTTGGGGGATACGCAGTATTTT.

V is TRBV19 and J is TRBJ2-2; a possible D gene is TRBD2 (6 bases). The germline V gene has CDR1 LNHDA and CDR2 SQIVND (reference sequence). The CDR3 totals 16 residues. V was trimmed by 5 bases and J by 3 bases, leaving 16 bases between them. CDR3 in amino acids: CASSRGSSFDTGELFF. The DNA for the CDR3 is TGTGCCAGTAGTCGGGGGTCCAGTTTTGACACCGGGGAGCTGTTTTTT.

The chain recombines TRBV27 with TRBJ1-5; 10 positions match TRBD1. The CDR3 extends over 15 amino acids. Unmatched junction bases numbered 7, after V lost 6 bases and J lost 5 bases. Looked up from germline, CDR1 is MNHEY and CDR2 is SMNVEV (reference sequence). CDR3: CASSLGTGADQPQHF. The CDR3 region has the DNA TGTGCCAGCAGCTTGGGGACAGGGGCCGATCAGCCCCAGCATTTT.

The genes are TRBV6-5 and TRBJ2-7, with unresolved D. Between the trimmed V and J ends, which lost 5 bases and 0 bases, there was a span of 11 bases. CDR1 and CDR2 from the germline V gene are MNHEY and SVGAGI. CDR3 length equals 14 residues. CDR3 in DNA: TGTGCCAGCAGTAGGGCTACGAGCTCCTACGAGCAGTACTTC. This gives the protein CASSRATSSYEQYF.

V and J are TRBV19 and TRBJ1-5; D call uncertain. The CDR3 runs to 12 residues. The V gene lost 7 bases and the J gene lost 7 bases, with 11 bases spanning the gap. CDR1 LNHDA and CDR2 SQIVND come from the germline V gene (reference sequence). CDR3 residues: CASTFGEQPQHF. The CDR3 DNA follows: TGTGCCAGTACCTTTGGGGAACAGCCCCAGCATTTT.

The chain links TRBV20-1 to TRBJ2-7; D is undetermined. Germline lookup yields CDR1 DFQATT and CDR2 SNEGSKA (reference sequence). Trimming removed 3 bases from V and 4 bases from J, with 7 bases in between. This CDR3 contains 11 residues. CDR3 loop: CSASVEYEQYV. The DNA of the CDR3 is TGCAGTGCTAGCGTGGAATACGAGCAGTACGTC.

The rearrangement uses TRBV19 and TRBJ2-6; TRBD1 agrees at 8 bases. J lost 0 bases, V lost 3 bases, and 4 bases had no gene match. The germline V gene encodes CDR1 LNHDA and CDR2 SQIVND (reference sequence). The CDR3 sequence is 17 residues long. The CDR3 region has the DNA TGTGCCAGTAGTATTGGGACAGGCTTCTCTGGGGCCAACGTCCTGACTTTC. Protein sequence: CASSIGTGFSGANVLTF.

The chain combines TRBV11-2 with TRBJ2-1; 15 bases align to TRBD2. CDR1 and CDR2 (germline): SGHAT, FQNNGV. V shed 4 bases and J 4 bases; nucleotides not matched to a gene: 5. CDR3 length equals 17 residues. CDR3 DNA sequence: TGTGCCAGCAGCTCAGGACTAGCGGGGGGGCCTTACAATGAGCAGTTCTTC. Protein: CASSSGLAGGPYNEQFF. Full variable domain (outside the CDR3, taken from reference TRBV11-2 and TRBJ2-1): EAGVAQSPRYKIIEKRQSVAFWCNPISGHATLYWYQQILGQGPKLLIQFQNNGVVDDSQLPKDRFSAERLKGVDSTLKIQPAKLEDSAVYLCASSSGLAGGPYNEQFFGPGTRLTVL.

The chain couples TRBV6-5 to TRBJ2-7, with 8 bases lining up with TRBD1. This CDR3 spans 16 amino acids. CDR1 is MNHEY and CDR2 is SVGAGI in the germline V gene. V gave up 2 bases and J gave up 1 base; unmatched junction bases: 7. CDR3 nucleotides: TGTGCCAGCAGTTACGGACAGGGTAGGGATTCCTACGAGCAGTACTTC. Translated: CASSYGQGRDSYEQYF.

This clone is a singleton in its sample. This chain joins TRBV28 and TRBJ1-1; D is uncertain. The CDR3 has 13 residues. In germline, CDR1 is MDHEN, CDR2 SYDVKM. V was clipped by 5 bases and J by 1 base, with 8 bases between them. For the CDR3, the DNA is TGTGCCAGCAGTGTTCTAGGGAACACTGAAGCTTTCTTT. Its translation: CASSVLGNTEAFF.

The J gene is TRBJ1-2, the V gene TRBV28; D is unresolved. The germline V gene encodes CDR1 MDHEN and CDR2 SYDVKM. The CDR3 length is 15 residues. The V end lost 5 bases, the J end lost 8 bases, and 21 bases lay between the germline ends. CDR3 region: CASSLTTPKQRGYTF. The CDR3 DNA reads TGTGCCAGCAGTCTCACGACGCCGAAACAGCGGGGCTACACCTTC.

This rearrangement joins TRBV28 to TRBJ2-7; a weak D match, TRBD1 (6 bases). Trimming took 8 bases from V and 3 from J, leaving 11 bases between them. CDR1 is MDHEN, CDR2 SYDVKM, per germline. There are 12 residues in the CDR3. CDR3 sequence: CASVGQYYEQYF. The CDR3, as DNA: TGTGCCAGCGTTGGACAGTACTACGAGCAGTACTTC. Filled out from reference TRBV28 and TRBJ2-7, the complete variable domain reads DVKVTQSSRYLVKRTGEKVFLECVQDMDHENMFWYRQDPGLGLRLIYFSYDVKMKEKGDIPEGYSVSREKKERFSLILESASTNQTSMYLCASVGQYYEQYFGPGTRLTVT.

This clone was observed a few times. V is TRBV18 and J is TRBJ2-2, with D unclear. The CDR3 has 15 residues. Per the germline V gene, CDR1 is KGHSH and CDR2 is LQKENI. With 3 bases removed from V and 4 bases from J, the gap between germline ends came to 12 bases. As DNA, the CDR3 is TGTGCCAGCTCACCCAGCTCAGGATCCACCGGGGAGCTGTTTTTT. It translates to CASSPSSGSTGELFF.

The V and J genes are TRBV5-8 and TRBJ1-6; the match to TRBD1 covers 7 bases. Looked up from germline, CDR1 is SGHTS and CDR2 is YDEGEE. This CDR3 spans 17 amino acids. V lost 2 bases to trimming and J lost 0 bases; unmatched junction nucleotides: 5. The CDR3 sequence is CASSLEGASSYNSPLHF. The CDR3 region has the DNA TGTGCCAGCAGCTTAGAGGGGGCAAGCTCCTATAATTCACCCCTCCACTTT.

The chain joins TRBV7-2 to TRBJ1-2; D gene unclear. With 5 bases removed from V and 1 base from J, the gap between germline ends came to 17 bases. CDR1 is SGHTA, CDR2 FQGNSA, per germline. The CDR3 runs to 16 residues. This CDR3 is CASSPPTSQYNYGYTF. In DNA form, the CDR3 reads TGTGCCAGCAGCCCACCGACCAGTCAGTATAACTATGGCTACACCTTC.

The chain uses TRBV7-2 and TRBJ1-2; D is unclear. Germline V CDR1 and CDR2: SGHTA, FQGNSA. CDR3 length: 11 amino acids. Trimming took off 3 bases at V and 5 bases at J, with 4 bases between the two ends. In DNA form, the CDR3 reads TGTGCCAGCAGCTTTGGGTATGGCTACACCTTC. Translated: CASSFGYGYTF.

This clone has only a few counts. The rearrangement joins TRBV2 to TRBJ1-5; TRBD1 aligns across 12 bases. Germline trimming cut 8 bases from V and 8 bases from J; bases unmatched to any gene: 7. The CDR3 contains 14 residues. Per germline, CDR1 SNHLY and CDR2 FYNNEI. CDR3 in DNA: TGTGCCAGCCTCCCGGGACAGGGGGCGAAGCCCCAGCATTTT. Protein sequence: CASLPGQGAKPQHF.

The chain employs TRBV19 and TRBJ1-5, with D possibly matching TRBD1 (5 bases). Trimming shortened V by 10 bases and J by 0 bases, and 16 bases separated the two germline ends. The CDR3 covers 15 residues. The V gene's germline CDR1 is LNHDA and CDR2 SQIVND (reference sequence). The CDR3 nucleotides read TGTGCCACACAGAGGAGGGGCTCTAGCAATCAGCCCCAGCATTTT. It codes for CATQRRGSSNQPQHF.

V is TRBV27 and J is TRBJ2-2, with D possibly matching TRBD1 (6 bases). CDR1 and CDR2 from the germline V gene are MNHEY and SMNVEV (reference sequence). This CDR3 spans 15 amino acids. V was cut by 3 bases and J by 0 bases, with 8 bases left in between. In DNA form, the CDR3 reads TGTGCCAGCAGTTTCAGGGGCGCGAACACCGGGGAGCTGTTTTTT. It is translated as CASSFRGANTGELFF.

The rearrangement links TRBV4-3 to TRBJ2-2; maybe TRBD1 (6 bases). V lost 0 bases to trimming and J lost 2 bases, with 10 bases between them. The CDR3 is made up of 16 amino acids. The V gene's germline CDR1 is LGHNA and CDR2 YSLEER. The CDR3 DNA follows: TGCGCCAGCAGCCAAGATTCGGACAGAAACACCGGGGAGCTGTTTTTT. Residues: CASSQDSDRNTGELFF.

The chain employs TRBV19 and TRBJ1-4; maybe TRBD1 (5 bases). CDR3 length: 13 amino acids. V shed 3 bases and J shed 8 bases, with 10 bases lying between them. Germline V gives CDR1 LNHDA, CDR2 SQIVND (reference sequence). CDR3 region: CASSILGTEKLFF. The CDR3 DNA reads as TGTGCCAGTAGTATCTTGGGGACCGAAAAACTGTTTTTT.

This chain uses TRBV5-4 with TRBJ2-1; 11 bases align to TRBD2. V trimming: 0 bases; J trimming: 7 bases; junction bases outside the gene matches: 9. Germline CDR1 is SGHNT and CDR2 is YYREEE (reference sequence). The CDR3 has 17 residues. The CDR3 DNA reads TGTGCCAGCAGCTTGGTCTTAGCGGGGGGGCCTTGGAATGAGCAGTTCTTC. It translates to CASSLVLAGGPWNEQFF.

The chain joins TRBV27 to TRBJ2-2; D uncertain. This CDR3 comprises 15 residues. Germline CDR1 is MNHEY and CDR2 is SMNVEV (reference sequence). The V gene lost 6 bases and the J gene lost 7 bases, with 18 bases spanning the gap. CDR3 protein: CASRTTILGVGELFF. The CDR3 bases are TGTGCCAGCAGAACCACTATTCTTGGCGTCGGGGAGCTGTTTTTT.

The CDR3 loop reads CASSLSQGAYNEQFF. The CDR3 DNA is TGTGCCAGCAGCTTAAGTCAGGGGGCCTACAATGAGCAGTTCTTC. The V gene is TRBV7-9, the J gene TRBJ2-1, with 7 bases that match TRBD1. Germline V CDR1 and CDR2: SEHNR, FQNEAQ (reference sequence). V lost 2 bases, J lost 2 bases, and 3 bases stayed unmatched. This CDR3 comprises 15 residues.

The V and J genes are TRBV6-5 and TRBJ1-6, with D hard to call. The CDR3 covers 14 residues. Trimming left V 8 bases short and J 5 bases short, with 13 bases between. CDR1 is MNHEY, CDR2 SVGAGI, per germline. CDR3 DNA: TGTGCCAGCTTCCCCGGGAGGAATAATTCACCCCTCCACTTT. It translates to CASFPGRNNSPLHF.